This is a list of T cell receptor beta chains from one sample in a study of cytomegalovirus exposure and HLA in healthy donors. The repertoire was sequenced with immunoSEQ multiplex PCR; TCRdb's copy has only in-frame clones and lacks some. Here the sample spans 150,000 or so clones, approximately 89% being singletons. The material sequenced was PBMCs. These receptors all come from a man between 18 and 29 years old in good health and CMV-seropositive. Each CDR3 is given with its conserved first and last residue. The D gene is left open where the match is weak. A clone size is listed for some rows: how often the clone was seen (once, few, many), or a class if it is expanded.

length,J,V,D,size,DNA,CDR3
15,TRBJ1-5,TRBV7-2,TRBD1,.,TGTGCCAGCAGCTCCGGGACAGGGGGAAATCAGCCCCAGCATTTT,CASSSGTGGNQPQHF
16,TRBJ1-1,TRBV19,TRBD1,.,TGTGCCAGTAGTAAAACCGCGACAGGGGTTGACGCTGAAGCTTTCTTT,CASSKTATGVDAEAFF
14,TRBJ2-7,TRBV2,TRBD2,.,TGTGCCAGCAGCTCCCGACTAGCGGGATACGAGCAGTACTTC,CASSSRLAGYEQYF
17,TRBJ2-1,TRBV4-1,.,.,TGCGCCAGCAGCCAAGACTCGGCCTCCTGGCGGTACAATGAGCAGTTCTTC,CASSQDSASWRYNEQFF
13,TRBJ1-2,TRBV10-3,.,.,TGTGCCATCAGTGAGTCCCCAGGGGTTGGCTACACCTTC,CAISESPGVGYTF
13,TRBJ2-1,TRBV11-3,.,.,TGTGCCAGCAGCCCGTCGGGCGGGGATGAGCAGTTCTTC,CASSPSGGDEQFF
16,TRBJ1-5,TRBV6-1,.,.,TGTGCCAGCAGTGTCCCCGGAGGGGATAGCAATCAGCCCCAGCATTTT,CASSVPGGDSNQPQHF
17,TRBJ1-1,TRBV11-2,.,.,TGTGCCAGCAGCTCGCTAGACTACAGGGTGCGCGGCACTGAAGCTTTCTTT,CASSSLDYRVRGTEAFF
16,TRBJ1-1,TRBV19,TRBD1,.,TGTGCCAGTAGTATCGGGCCTGAGGGGGCGGGGACTGAAGCTTTCTTT,CASSIGPEGAGTEAFF
15,TRBJ1-2,TRBV9,.,.,TGTGCCAGCAGCGGGGGGGGGAGTCCTAACTATGGCTACACCTTC,CASSGGGSPNYGYTF
16,TRBJ1-1,TRBV27,.,.,TGTGCCAGCAGTTTTTTCCGGGAAGGGGGGAACACTGAAGCTTTCTTT,CASSFFREGGNTEAFF
15,TRBJ2-5,TRBV4-1,.,.,TGCGCCAGCAGCCAAGGGGAGGGGGTCCAAGAGACCCAGTACTTC,CASSQGEGVQETQYF
16,TRBJ1-1,TRBV4-3,.,.,TGCGCCAGCAGCCAAGATACCGACAGAATGAACACTGAAGCTTTCTTT,CASSQDTDRMNTEAFF
13,TRBJ2-7,TRBV7-9,.,.,TGTGCCAGCAGCGCGGACAGCTCATACGAGCAGTACTTC,CASSADSSYEQYF
15,TRBJ2-7,TRBV28,TRBD1,.,TGTGCCAGCAGTTATACCTGGACAGGATCCTACGAGCAGTACTTC,CASSYTWTGSYEQYF
14,TRBJ2-1,TRBV9,TRBD2,few,TGTGCCAGCAGCGGCGGGACTAGCGGGAATGAGCAGTTCTTC,CASSGGTSGNEQFF
15,TRBJ1-4,TRBV7-9,TRBD1,.,TGTGCCAGCAGCTTAGCTGTGAGGGACAGGGAAAAACTGTTTTTT,CASSLAVRDREKLFF
14,TRBJ1-5,TRBV6-1,TRBD1,.,TGTGCCAGCAACTCCGGACAGGGGATCCAGCCCCAGCATTTT,CASNSGQGIQPQHF
13,TRBJ2-3,TRBV11-2,.,.,TGTGCCAGCATAGGGACTCCGACCGATACGCAGTATTTT,CASIGTPTDTQYF
13,TRBJ2-7,TRBV7-3,.,.,TGTGCCAGCAGCTTAGGCCCAGACTACGAGCAGTACTTC,CASSLGPDYEQYF
19,TRBJ2-3,TRBV28,.,.,TGTGCCAGCAGTCCGACAGAGCCATCAAACTTCCTTAACACAGATACGCAGTATTTT,CASSPTEPSNFLNTDTQYF
16,TRBJ1-2,TRBV29-1,TRBD1,.,TGCAGCGCCGGTCGTGGGGATGGGACAGGGCATGGTGGCTACACCTTC,CSAGRGDGTGHGGYTF
15,TRBJ1-1,TRBV30,.,.,TGTGCCTGGAGTAGGGGGGGAACTGAGAACACTGAAGCTTTCTTT,CAWSRGGTENTEAFF
16,TRBJ2-3,TRBV6-6,TRBD1,.,TGTGCCAGCAGTCGCCAGACAGGGGGCGGCACAGATACGCAGTATTTT,CASSRQTGGGTDTQYF
16,TRBJ1-2,TRBV6-5,.,.,TGTGCCAGCAGTTCCGGGACTGCCCCTCAACTCTATGGCTACACCTTC,CASSSGTAPQLYGYTF
14,TRBJ2-2,TRBV5-1,.,.,TGCGCCAGCATGAGAGTTTCGAACACCGGGGAGCTGTTTTTT,CASMRVSNTGELFF
14,TRBJ1-4,TRBV7-9,.,.,TGTGCCAGCAGCACAGAAGAAACTAATGAAAAACTGTTTTTT,CASSTEETNEKLFF
14,TRBJ2-1,TRBV27,TRBD2,.,TGTGCCAGCCCTTGGACTAGCCTTAACAATGAGCAGTTCTTC,CASPWTSLNNEQFF
15,TRBJ2-1,TRBV4-3,.,.,TGCGCCAGCAGCCAAGATGAGGCGGGCTACAATGAGCAGTTCTTC,CASSQDEAGYNEQFF
14,TRBJ2-7,TRBV7-2,.,.,TGTGCCAGCAGCCCTCGACTAGTTTCCCACGAGCAGTACTTC,CASSPRLVSHEQYF
15,TRBJ2-2,TRBV5-1,TRBD2,.,TGCGCCAGCACGGGACTAGCGGGAGTAAACGGGGAGCTGTTTTTT,CASTGLAGVNGELFF
12,TRBJ1-5,TRBV4-1,.,.,TGCGCCAGCAGCCATATCCGGGGGCCCCAGCATTTT,CASSHIRGPQHF
13,TRBJ2-3,TRBV7-3,.,.,TGTGCCAGCAGCTCTCCTAACACAGATACGCAGTATTTT,CASSSPNTDTQYF
13,TRBJ2-3,TRBV29-1,TRBD2,.,TGCAGCGTCAGCGGGGGTGTGGCAGATACGCAGTATTTT,CSVSGGVADTQYF
11,TRBJ1-2,TRBV7-2,TRBD1,.,TGTGCCAGCTCCAGGGGGCGTGGCTACACCTTC,CASSRGRGYTF
16,TRBJ2-5,TRBV7-8,TRBD2,.,TGTGCCAGCAGCCCCGTCCAGAGGGCGGGAGAAGAGACCCAGTACTTC,CASSPVQRAGEETQYF
16,TRBJ2-7,TRBV4-2,TRBD1,few,TGTGCCAGCAGCCAAGATTCAGGGGACAGGGGCTACGAGCAGTACTTC,CASSQDSGDRGYEQYF
14,TRBJ1-1,TRBV6-6,.,.,TGTGCCAGCAGTTACGTCAGCGGGGGCACTGAAGCTTTCTTT,CASSYVSGGTEAFF
14,TRBJ1-5,TRBV27,TRBD1,.,TGTGCCAGCAGTCCACAGGGGGCGAGGCAGCCCCAGCATTTT,CASSPQGARQPQHF
17,TRBJ1-4,TRBV15,.,.,TGTGCCACCAGCACGACAGGTCCGGTCTTCAATAATGAAAAACTGTTTTTT,CATSTTGPVFNNEKLFF
14,TRBJ2-7,TRBV27,TRBD1,.,TGTGCCAGCAGTTTCTGGGGGACAGGGAGGGAGCAGTACTTC,CASSFWGTGREQYF
14,TRBJ1-1,TRBV5-1,.,.,TGCGCCAGCAGCTCCACTCCGTTCCAGGTTGGGGCTTTCTTT,CASSSTPFQVGAFF
15,TRBJ1-3,TRBV6-5,.,once,TGTGCCAGCAGCCCCGATAGAGGCTCTGGAAACACCATATATTTT,CASSPDRGSGNTIYF
15,TRBJ1-1,TRBV19,.,.,TGTGCCAGTAGTATTAGTCTCGCTTCGAACACTGAAGCTTTCTTT,CASSISLASNTEAFF
13,TRBJ1-1,TRBV5-4,.,.,TGTGCCGGCCAGGGCTTTGGTGACACTGAAGCTTTCTTT,CAGQGFGDTEAFF
12,TRBJ1-3,TRBV6-5,.,.,TGTGCCAGCAGCGACATCGGAAACACCATATATTTT,CASSDIGNTIYF
17,TRBJ2-1,TRBV27,.,few,TGTGCCAGCAGTACTCACCGGGACTTTAGATTTTACAATGAGCAGTTCTTC,CASSTHRDFRFYNEQFF
15,TRBJ1-4,TRBV6-5,TRBD1,.,TGTGCCAGCAGTTATACCGGGACAGGGGTCGAAAAACTGTTTTTT,CASSYTGTGVEKLFF
14,TRBJ1-3,TRBV2,TRBD1,.,TGTGCCGCCATCCGGGACAGGGGTGGAAACACCATATATTTT,CAAIRDRGGNTIYF
12,TRBJ2-7,TRBV27,.,.,TGTGCCAGCAGTTTATCCGGCTACGAGCAGTACTTC,CASSLSGYEQYF
14,TRBJ2-7,TRBV15,.,.,TGTGCCACCCGCGAGGGAGTTACCACCTACGAGCAGTACTTC,CATREGVTTYEQYF
14,TRBJ2-4,TRBV19,.,once,TGTGCCAGTAGTATAATTACAGGGGGGGACATTCAGTACTTC,CASSIITGGDIQYF
14,TRBJ2-7,TRBV10-3,.,.,TGTGCCATCTCCCTTGGGCCTACCTCCTACGAGCAGTACTTC,CAISLGPTSYEQYF
19,TRBJ2-1,TRBV21-1,.,.,TGTGCCAGCAGCACTACCGGAATTTTGAGCGGGACTCCCTCCACCGAGCAGTTCTTC,CASSTTGILSGTPSTEQFF
14,TRBJ1-1,TRBV30,.,.,TGTGCCTGGAGTGTGGGGGCAGGGAACACTGAAGCTTTCTTT,CAWSVGAGNTEAFF